This T cell receptor beta chain was identified during a study of CD8+ T cells in alopecia areata. Study information: Each day, treated patients took oral tofacitinib twice, at 5 to 10 mg per dose.

Treatment given: oral pan-JAK inhibitor, 5-10 mg twice daily. The study, taken as a whole, reports: Against the mouse data, patients shared TCRs less clearly, possibly for HLA reasons.

This clone was counted a few times. No antigen is known for it. Sequencing used cDNA as its template, made by extracting RNA and reverse transcribing it. Sequenced by immunoSEQ multiplex PCR; TCRdb stores in-frame clones only, minus some. The sample contains approximately 180,000 clones, 50% to 75% of which appear only once. J lost 7 bases, V lost 5 bases, and 13 bases had no gene match. Germline CDR1 is PRHDT and CDR2 is FYEKMQ (reference sequence). This CDR3 is 15 amino acids long. The specimen was CD4+ T cells sorted from blood, collected at approximately week 56, from a patient treated with tofacitinib. The sequence came from a human donor with alopecia areata. V and J are TRBV13 and TRBJ2-5; 7 bases line up with TRBD2. CDR3 sequence (DNA): TGTGCCAGCAGCCCCCAGACTAGCTGGGGACGGACCCAGTACTTC. This sequence encodes CASSPQTSWGRTQYF.